This entry features one TCR beta chain sequence. Primed by a sample-barcoded 5' primer and a J-beta primer mix, a second PCR proceeded for about 7 to 11 cycles. TCRdb re-derived calls from the 5' RACE reads in MiXCR, one entry per CDR3 protein. This sample carries approximately 730,000 distinct CDR3 sequences, approximately 39% of them seen once, and the ten largest clones take about 20%. Losses at the gene ends were 7 bases for V and 5 bases for J; bases not matched to a gene: 6. The CDR3 totals 13 residues. Germline V CDR1 and CDR2: MNHNS, SASEGT. This record belongs to a study of blood T cells in healthy people across ages.

This TCR derives from a woman between 55 and 75 years old in good health. The chain employs TRBV6-1 and TRBJ2-7, with TRBD1 identical over 9 bases. Sequenced input: blood. CDR3 sequence (DNA): TGTGCCAGCATTAGACAGGGGGACGACGAGCAGTACTTC. Its translation is CASIRQGDDEQYF.